Each of the 10 T cell receptor beta chains below was sequenced from the same sample in a study of T cell changes during pregnancy in multiple sclerosis. Generated by immunoSEQ multiplex PCR, the TCRdb table keeps only in-frame clones and is missing some. The data contain 89,000 or so clones, 90% to 95% of them seen just once; the ten biggest clones take up 3% to 4.5%. This material consisted of PBMCs, taken in the first trimester of pregnancy. The receptors derive from a female donor in good health, serving as a control in a pregnancy study. Some clones in this sample may be carry-over from other donors' samples.

V and J are TRBV7-2 and TRBJ2-1; tentatively, D is TRBD2 (5 bases). The CDR3 consists of 12 residues. Deletions cut 5 bases from V and 8 bases from J, with 10 bases between. Germline-derived CDR1 and CDR2 are SGHTA and FQGNSA. Written as DNA, the CDR3 is TGTGCCAGCAGCCCGCAGAGGGATGAGCAGTTCTTC. Translated, it gives CASSPQRDEQFF.

This clone has a single count. This rearrangement joins TRBV7-2 to TRBJ1-3; 8 nucleotides agree with TRBD1. The CDR3 covers 15 residues. CDR1 and CDR2 from the germline V gene are SGHTA and FQGNSA. Trimming took 2 bases from V and 2 from J; bases not matched to a gene: 2. The CDR3 loop is CASSLWTGTGNTIYF. Here the CDR3 DNA reads TGTGCCAGCAGCTTATGGACAGGGACTGGAAACACCATATATTTT.

J is TRBJ2-7 and V is TRBV27; TRBD1 might be the D (5 bases). The CDR3 spans 18 residues. In germline, CDR1 is MNHEY, CDR2 SMNVEV (reference sequence). Trimming cost V 7 bases and J 5 bases, with 30 bases left between them. The chain's CDR3 is CASNCSTMSPRVAHEQYF. CDR3 nucleotides: TGTGCCAGCAATTGCTCTACGATGAGTCCCAGGGTAGCCCACGAGCAGTACTTC.

This chain joins TRBV2 and TRBJ1-5; D uncertain. V was shortened by 6 bases and J by 7 bases, with 10 bases between the two germline ends. The CDR3 sequence is 12 residues long. Germline lookup yields CDR1 SNHLY and CDR2 FYNNEI. The CDR3 DNA is TGTGCCAGCAGGAGGACGGGGCAGCCCCAGCATTTT. This codes for CASRRTGQPQHF.

The V and J genes are TRBV29-1 and TRBJ2-3; D not certain. Between the trimmed V and J ends, which lost 3 bases and 5 bases, there was a span of 12 bases. CDR3 length: 13 amino acids. CDR1 is SQVTM and CDR2 is ANQGSEA in the germline V gene. CDR3 DNA: TGCAGCGTTGAGTTTGCGATCGGAGATACGCAGTATTTT. This codes for CSVEFAIGDTQYF.

The CDR3 DNA reads as TGTGCCTGGAGTGCCCGGAATGAGCAGTTCTTC. Protein product: CAWSARNEQFF. The genes are TRBV30 and TRBJ2-1; D gene ambiguous. The ends were cut back, 1 base at V and 7 bases at J, with 5 bases in the middle. Germline assignment: CDR1 GTSNPN and CDR2 SVGIG (reference sequence). The CDR3 sequence is 11 residues long.

This clone was observed a handful of times. This chain links TRBV28 with TRBJ2-7; 11 bases map to TRBD1. Losses at the gene ends were 3 bases for V and 5 bases for J; bases not matched to a gene: 9. From germline, CDR1 is MDHEN and CDR2 SYDVKM. The CDR3 spans 16 residues. The CDR3 DNA is TGTGCCAGCAGTTTTGGCACCGGGACAGGGGGGAACGAGCAGTACTTC. Protein: CASSFGTGTGGNEQYF.

The V and J genes are TRBV6-4 and TRBJ1-2; possibly TRBD1 for D (5 bases). This CDR3 region has 17 residues. Germline V gene sequence: CDR1 MRHNA, CDR2 SNTAGT. Trimming cost V 0 bases and J 3 bases, with 17 bases left between them. CDR3 DNA sequence: TGTGCCAGCAGTGACTCGAAGGGCCCAATGGGGCACTATGGCTACACCTTC. Amino acid sequence: CASSDSKGPMGHYGYTF.

The J gene is TRBJ1-1, the V gene TRBV2; D is perhaps TRBD1 (5 bases). Germline V gene sequence: CDR1 SNHLY, CDR2 FYNNEI. The V and J ends lost 0 bases and 0 bases respectively, with 11 bases between them. The CDR3 consists of 16 residues. The CDR3 loop reads CASSEALRQMNTEAFF. CDR3 in DNA: TGTGCCAGCAGTGAAGCACTAAGACAGATGAACACTGAAGCTTTCTTT.

The rearrangement joins TRBV27 to TRBJ2-5; 9 bases match TRBD1. With V trimmed by 6 bases and J by 5 bases, 16 bases remained unmatched. CDR1 and CDR2 (germline): MNHEY, SMNVEV (reference sequence). The CDR3 extends over 17 amino acids. The CDR3 reads CASSEQGAWGLSETQYF. For the CDR3, the DNA is TGTGCCAGCAGCGAACAGGGGGCGTGGGGATTATCGGAGACCCAGTACTTC.